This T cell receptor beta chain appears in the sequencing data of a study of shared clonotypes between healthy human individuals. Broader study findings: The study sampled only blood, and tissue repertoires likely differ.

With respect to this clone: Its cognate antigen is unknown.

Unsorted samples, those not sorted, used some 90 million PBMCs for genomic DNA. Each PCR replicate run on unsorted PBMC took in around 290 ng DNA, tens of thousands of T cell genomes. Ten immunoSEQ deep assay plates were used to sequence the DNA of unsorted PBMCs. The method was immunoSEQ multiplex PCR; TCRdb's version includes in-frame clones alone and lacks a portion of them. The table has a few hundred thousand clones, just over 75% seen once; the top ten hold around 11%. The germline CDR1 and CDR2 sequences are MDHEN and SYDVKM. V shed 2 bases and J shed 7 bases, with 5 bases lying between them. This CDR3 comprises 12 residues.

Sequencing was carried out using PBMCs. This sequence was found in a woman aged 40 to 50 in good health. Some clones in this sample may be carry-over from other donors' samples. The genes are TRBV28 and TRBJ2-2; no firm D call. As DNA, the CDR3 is TGTGCCAGCAGTTTAATAGGCGGGGAGCTGTTTTTT. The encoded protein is CASSLIGGELFF.